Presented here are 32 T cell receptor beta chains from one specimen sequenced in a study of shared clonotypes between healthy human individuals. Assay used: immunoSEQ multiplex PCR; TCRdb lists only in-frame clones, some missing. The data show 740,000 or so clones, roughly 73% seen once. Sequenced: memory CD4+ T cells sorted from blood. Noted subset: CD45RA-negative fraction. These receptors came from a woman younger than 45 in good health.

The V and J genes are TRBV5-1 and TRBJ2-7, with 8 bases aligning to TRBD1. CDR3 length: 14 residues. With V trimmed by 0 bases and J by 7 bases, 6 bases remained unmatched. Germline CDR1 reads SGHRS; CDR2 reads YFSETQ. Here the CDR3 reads CASSLATGVQEQYF. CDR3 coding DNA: TGCGCCAGCAGCTTGGCGACAGGGGTTCAGGAGCAGTACTTC.

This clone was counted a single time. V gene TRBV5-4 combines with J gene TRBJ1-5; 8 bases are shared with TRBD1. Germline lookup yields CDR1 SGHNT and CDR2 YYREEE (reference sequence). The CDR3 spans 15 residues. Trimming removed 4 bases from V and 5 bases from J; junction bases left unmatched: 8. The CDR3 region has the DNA TGTGCCAGCAGCCAAGGGACAGGACGGGATCAGCCCCAGCATTTT. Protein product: CASSQGTGRDQPQHF.

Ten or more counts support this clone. CDR3 coding DNA: TGTGCCAGCAGTTCCAGTATTTACGATGGCCCGAGTGTC. Translation gives CASSSSIYDGPSV. The chain couples TRBV6-6 to TRBJ2-7; D uncertain. This CDR3 is 13 amino acids long. Germline lookup yields CDR1 MNHNY and CDR2 SVGAGI (reference sequence).

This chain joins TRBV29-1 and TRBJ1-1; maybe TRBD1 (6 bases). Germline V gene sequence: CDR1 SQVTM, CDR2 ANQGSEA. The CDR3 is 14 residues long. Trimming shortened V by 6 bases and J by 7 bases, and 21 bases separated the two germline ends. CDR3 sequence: CSVSTGYEPHEAFF. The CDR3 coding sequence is TGCAGCGTAAGTACAGGGTATGAACCCCATGAAGCTTTCTTT.

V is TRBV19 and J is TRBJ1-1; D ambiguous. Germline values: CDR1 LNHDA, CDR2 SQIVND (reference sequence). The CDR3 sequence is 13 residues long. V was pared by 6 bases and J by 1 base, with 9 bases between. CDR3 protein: CASSPQRNTEAFF. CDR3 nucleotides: TGTGCCAGTAGCCCTCAGAGGAACACTGAAGCTTTCTTT.

The CDR3 sequence is CASSFVGRDRAYGYTF. The DNA of the CDR3 is TGTGCCAGCAGCTTCGTGGGCCGGGACAGGGCCTATGGCTACACCTTC. The chain couples TRBV5-6 to TRBJ1-2; 9 bases line up with TRBD1. The CDR3 covers 16 residues. V shed 2 bases, J shed 4 bases, and the junction held 9 bases outside the gene matches. CDR1 is SGHDT and CDR2 is YYEEEE in the germline V gene. Full variable domain (missing parts from reference TRBV5-6 and TRBJ1-2): DAGVTQSPTHLIKTRGQQVTLRCSPKSGHDTVSWYQQALGQGPQFIFQYYEEEERQRGNFPDRFSGHQFPNYSSELNVNALLLGDSALYLCASSFVGRDRAYGYTFGSGTRLTVV.

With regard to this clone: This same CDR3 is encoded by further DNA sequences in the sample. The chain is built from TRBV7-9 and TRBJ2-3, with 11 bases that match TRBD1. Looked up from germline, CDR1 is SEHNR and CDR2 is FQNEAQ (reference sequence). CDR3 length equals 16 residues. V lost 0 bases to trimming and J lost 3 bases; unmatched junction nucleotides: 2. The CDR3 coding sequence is TGTGCCAGCAGCTTAGCCGGGACAGGGGGAACAGATACGCAGTATTTT. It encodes CASSLAGTGGTDTQYF.

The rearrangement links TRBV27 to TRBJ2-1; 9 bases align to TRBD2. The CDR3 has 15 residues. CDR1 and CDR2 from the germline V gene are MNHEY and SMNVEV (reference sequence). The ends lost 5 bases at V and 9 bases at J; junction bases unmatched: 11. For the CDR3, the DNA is TGTGCCAGCAGTCAAACAGCGGGAGGCTCCGGTGAGCAGTTCTTC. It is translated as CASSQTAGGSGEQFF.

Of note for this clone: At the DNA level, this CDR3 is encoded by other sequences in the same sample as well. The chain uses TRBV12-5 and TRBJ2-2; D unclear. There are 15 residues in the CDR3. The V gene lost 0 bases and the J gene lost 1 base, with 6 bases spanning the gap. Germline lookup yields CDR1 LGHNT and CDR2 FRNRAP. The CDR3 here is CASGLVQGNTGELFF. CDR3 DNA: TGTGCTAGTGGTTTGGTACAAGGGAACACCGGGGAGCTGTTTTTT. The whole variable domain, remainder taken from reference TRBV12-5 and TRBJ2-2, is DARVTQTPRHKVTEMGQEVTMRCQPILGHNTVFWYRQTMMQGLELLAYFRNRAPLDDSGMPKDRFSAEMPDATLATLKIQPSEPRDSAVYFCASGLVQGNTGELFFGEGSRLTVL.

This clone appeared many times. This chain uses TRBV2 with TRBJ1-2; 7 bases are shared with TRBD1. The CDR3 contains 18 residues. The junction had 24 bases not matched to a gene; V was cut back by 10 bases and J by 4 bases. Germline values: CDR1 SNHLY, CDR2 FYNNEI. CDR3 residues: CATQGDREKLSWSYGYTF. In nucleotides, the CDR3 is TGTGCCACTCAGGGCGACAGGGAGAAGCTCTCCTGGAGCTATGGCTACACCTTC.

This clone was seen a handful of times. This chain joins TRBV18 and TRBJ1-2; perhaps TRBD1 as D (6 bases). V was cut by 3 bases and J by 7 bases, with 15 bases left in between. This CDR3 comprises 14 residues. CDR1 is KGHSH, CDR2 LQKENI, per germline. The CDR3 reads CASSPNTGWSGYTF. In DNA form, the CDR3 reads TGTGCCAGCTCACCTAATACAGGGTGGTCTGGCTACACCTTC.

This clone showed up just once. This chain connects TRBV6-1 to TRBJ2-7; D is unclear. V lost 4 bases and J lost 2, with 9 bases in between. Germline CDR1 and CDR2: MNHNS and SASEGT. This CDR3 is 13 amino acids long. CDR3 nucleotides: TGTGCCAGCAGTGTGGGCACGACCTACGAGCAGTACTTC. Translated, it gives CASSVGTTYEQYF.

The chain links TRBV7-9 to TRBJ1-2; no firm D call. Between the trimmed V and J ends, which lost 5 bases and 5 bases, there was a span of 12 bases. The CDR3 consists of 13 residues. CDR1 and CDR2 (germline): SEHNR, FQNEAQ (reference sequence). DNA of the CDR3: TGTGCCAGCAGCCGACCAGGACTATATGGCTACACCTTC. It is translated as CASSRPGLYGYTF.

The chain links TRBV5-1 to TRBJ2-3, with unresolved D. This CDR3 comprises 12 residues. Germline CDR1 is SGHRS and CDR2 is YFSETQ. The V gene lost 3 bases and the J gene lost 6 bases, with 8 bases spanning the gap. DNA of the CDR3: TGCGCCAGCAGCTCCCATGGGGATACGCAGTATTTT. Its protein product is CASSSHGDTQYF.

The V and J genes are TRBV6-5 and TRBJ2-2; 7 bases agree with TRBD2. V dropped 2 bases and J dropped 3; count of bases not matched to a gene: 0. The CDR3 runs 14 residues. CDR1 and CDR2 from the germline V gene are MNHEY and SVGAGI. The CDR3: CASSYGGDTGELFF. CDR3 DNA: TGTGCCAGCAGTTACGGGGGGGACACCGGGGAGCTGTTTTTT.

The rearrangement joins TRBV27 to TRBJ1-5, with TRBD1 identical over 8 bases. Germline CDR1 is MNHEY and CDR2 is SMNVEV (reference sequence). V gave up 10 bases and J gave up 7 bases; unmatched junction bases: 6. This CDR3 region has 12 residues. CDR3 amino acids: CATGQGDQPQHF. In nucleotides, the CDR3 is TGTGCCACCGGACAGGGTGACCAGCCCCAGCATTTT.

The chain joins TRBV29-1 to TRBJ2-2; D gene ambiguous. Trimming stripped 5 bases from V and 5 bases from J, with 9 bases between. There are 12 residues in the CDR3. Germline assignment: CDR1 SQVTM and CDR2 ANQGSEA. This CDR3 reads CSVSTGTGELFF. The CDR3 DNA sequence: TGCAGCGTTTCGACTGGTACCGGGGAGCTGTTTTTT.

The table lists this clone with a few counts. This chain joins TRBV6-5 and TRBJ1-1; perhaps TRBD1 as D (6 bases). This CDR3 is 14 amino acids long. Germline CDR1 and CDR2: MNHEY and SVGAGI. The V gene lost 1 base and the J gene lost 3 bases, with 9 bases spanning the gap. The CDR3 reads CASSYLRGDTEAFF. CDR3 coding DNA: TGTGCCAGCAGTTACTTGAGGGGGGACACTGAAGCTTTCTTT.

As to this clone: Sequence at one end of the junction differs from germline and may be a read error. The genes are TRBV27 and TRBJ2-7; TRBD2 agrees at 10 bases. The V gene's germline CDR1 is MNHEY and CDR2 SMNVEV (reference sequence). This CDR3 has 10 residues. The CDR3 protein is CASSGGLASF. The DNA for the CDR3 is TGTGCCAGCAGTGGGGGACTAGCGAGCTTC.

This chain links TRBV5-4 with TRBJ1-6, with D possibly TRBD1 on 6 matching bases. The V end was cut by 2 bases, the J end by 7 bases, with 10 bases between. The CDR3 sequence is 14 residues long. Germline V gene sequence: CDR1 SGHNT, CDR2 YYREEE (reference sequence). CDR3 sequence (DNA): TGTGCCAGCAGCTTCAGGGGTCGGAATTCACCCCTCCACTTT. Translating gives CASSFRGRNSPLHF.

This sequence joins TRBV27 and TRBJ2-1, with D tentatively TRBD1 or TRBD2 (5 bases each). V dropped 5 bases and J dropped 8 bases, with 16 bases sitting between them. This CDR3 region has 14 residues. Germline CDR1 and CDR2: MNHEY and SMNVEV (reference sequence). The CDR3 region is CASSHRGPPDEQFF. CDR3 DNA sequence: TGTGCCAGCAGTCACCGGGGCCCCCCCGATGAGCAGTTCTTC.

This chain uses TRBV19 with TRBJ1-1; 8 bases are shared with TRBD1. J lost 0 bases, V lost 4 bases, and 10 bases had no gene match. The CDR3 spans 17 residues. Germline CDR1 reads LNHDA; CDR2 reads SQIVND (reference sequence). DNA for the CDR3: TGTGCCAGTAGTAGCCAGGGGGCCCTCTTTATGAACACTGAAGCTTTCTTT. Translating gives CASSSQGALFMNTEAFF.

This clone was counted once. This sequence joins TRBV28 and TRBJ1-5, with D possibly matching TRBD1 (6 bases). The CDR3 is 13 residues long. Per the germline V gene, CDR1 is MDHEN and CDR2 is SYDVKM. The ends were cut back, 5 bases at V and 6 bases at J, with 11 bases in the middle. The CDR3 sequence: CASSQGWVQPQHF. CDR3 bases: TGTGCCAGCAGTCAGGGGTGGGTTCAGCCCCAGCATTTT.

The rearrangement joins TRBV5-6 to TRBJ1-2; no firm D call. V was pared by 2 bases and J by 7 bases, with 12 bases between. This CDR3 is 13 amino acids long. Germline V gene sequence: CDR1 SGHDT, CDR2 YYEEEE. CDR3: CASSFQTTRGYTF. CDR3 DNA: TGTGCCAGCAGCTTCCAGACGACGCGTGGCTACACCTTC.

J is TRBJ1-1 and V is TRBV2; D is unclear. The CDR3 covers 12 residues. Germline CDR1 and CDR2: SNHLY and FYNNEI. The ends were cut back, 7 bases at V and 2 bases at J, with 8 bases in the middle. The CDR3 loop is CASTVTNTEAFF. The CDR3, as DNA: TGTGCCAGCACAGTTACTAACACTGAAGCTTTCTTT.

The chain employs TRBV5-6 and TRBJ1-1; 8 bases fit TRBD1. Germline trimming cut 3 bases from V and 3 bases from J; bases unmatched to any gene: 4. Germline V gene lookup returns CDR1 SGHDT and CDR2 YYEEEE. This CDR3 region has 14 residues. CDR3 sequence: CASSSLDRDTEAFF. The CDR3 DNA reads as TGTGCCAGCAGCTCATTGGACAGGGACACTGAAGCTTTCTTT.

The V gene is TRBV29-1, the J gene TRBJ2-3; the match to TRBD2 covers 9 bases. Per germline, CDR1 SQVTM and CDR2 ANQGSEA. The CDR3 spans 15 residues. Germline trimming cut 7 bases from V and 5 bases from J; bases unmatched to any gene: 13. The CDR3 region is CSAIPVAGAGDTQYF. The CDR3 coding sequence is TGCAGCGCCATTCCTGTAGCGGGAGCAGGAGATACGCAGTATTTT.

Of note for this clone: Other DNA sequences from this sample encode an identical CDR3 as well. Here the CDR3 DNA reads TGCAGCGTTGGTGGTAGCTCCTACAATGAGCAGTTCTTC. As protein: CSVGGSSYNEQFF. The chain is built from TRBV29-1 and TRBJ2-1; no clear D. The V gene's germline CDR1 is SQVTM and CDR2 ANQGSEA. The V end lost 4 bases, the J end lost 0 bases, and 7 bases lay between the germline ends. This CDR3 is built from 13 residues.

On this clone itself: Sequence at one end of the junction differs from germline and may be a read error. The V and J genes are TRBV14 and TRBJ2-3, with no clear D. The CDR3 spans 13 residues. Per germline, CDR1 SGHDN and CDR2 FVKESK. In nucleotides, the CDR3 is TGTGCCAGCAGCGATACAATACTGAACGTCCTGGGCTTT. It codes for CASSDTILNVLGF. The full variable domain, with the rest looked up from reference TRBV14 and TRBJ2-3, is EAGVTQFPSHSVIEKGQTVTLRCDPISGHDNLYWYRRVMGKEIKFLLHFVKESKQDESGMPNNRFLAERTGGTYSTLKVQPAELEDSGVYFCASSDTILNVLGFGPGTRLTVL.

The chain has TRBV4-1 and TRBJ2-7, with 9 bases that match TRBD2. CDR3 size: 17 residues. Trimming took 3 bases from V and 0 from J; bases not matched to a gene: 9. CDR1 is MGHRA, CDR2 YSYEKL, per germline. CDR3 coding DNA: TGCGCCAGCAGCCAGACTAGCGGAGTGTCAAGCTCCTACGAGCAGTACTTC. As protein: CASSQTSGVSSSYEQYF.

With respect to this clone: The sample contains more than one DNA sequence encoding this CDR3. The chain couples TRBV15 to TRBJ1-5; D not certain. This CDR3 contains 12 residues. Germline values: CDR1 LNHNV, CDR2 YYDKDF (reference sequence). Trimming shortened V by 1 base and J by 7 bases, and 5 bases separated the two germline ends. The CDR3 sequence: CATSRGEQPQHF. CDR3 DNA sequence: TGTGCCACCAGCAGAGGGGAGCAGCCCCAGCATTTT.

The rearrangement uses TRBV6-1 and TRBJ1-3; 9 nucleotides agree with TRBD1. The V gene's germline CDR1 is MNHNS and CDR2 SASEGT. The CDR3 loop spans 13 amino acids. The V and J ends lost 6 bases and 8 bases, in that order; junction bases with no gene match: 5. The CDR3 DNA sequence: TGTGCCAGCAGACGACAGGGGGAAGACACCATATATTTT. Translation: CASRRQGEDTIYF.